A single sample is the source of the 26 T cell receptor beta chains below, sequenced in a study of OX40 agonist ivuxolimab in advanced cancers. TCRdb's table, derived via immunoSEQ multiplex PCR, lists solely in-frame clones and lacks some. The sample carries 20,000 to 25,000 clones, roughly 80% recorded once. The material was CD4+ or CD8+ T cells sorted from blood, obtained in a trial of the OX40 agonist ivuxolimab. The source of these receptors is an adult with an advanced solid tumor such as melanoma, head and neck, liver or kidney cancer.

In its sample, this clone was seen once. The chain carries TRBV7-2 and TRBJ2-7, with TRBD2 as a possible D gene (5 bases). The CDR3 is made up of 15 amino acids. The ends were cut back, 1 base at V and 2 bases at J, with 12 bases in the middle. Germline V gene data show CDR1 as SGHTA and CDR2 as FQGNSA. In DNA form, the CDR3 reads TGTGCCAGCAGCTTAGAGGGCCCTAGCACCTACGAGCAGTACTTC. Translated, it gives CASSLEGPSTYEQYF.

The gene calls are TRBV11-3 and TRBJ2-2, with unresolved D. Between the trimmed V and J ends, which lost 6 bases and 0 bases, there was a span of 8 bases. Germline CDR1 and CDR2: SGHNT and YENEEA. There are 14 residues in the CDR3. The DNA of the CDR3 is TGTGCCAGCAGAGGACGGACGAACACCGGGGAGCTGTTTTTT. This gives the protein CASRGRTNTGELFF.

The rearrangement uses TRBV7-9 and TRBJ2-1; TRBD1 matches at 9 bases. The germline gives CDR1 SEHNR, CDR2 FQNEAQ (reference sequence). Unmatched junction bases numbered 5, after V lost 6 bases and J lost 2 bases. CDR3 length: 15 residues. The CDR3 region has the DNA TGTGCCAGCAGGATCACAGGGGGCGCCTACAATGAGCAGTTCTTC. Its protein is CASRITGGAYNEQFF. Together with reference TRBV7-9 and TRBJ2-1, the CDR3 gives the full variable domain: DTGVSQNPRHKITKRGQNVTFRCDPISEHNRLYWYRQTLGQGPEFLTYFQNEAQLEKSRLLSDRFSAERPKGSFSTLEIQRTEQGDSAMYLCASRITGGAYNEQFFGPGTRLTVL.

The chain employs TRBV7-6 and TRBJ2-7; 11 bases are a match to TRBD2. Germline CDR1 and CDR2: SGHVS and FNYEAQ. Trimming took 5 bases from V and 3 from J; bases not matched to a gene: 9. The CDR3 spans 16 residues. CDR3 DNA: TGTGCCAGCAGCGCCCGTCTAGCGGGAGGAGACTACGAGCAGTACTTC. Its protein product is CASSARLAGGDYEQYF. Using reference TRBV7-6 and TRBJ2-7 for the parts outside the CDR3, the full variable domain is GAGVSQSPRYKVTKRGQDVALRCDPISGHVSLYWYRQALGQGPEFLTYFNYEAQQDKSGLPNDRFSAERPEGSISTLTIQRTEQRDSAMYRCASSARLAGGDYEQYFGPGTRLTVT.

This chain joins TRBV28 and TRBJ2-1; D possibly uses TRBD1 or TRBD2 (6 bases each). There are 12 residues in the CDR3. Germline V gene sequence: CDR1 MDHEN, CDR2 SYDVKM. Trimming shortened V by 2 bases and J by 9 bases, and 8 bases separated the two germline ends. In DNA form, the CDR3 reads TGTGCCAGCAGTTTAGAGGGGGGTGAGCAGTTCTTC. Its protein is CASSLEGGEQFF.

This rearrangement joins TRBV14 to TRBJ2-5; D not certain. The CDR3 covers 16 residues. Germline loops: CDR1 SGHDN, CDR2 FVKESK. V gave up 4 bases and J gave up 4 bases, with 19 bases separating them. CDR3 sequence (DNA): TGTGCCAGCAGCCCATTGAGAGGAAGACGTGGAGAGACCCAGTACTTC. Translating it yields CASSPLRGRRGETQYF.

The chain is built from TRBV4-1 and TRBJ2-5; 9 bases map to TRBD1. The CDR3 has 17 amino acids. From germline, CDR1 is MGHRA and CDR2 YSYEKL. V was clipped by 6 bases and J by 5 bases; unmatched bases: 16. Here the CDR3 reads CASSLQNSGQGWETQYF. CDR3 DNA sequence: TGCGCCAGCAGTCTACAGAATTCGGGACAGGGATGGGAGACCCAGTACTTC.

The chain links TRBV4-1 to TRBJ2-2; no firm D call. The germline V gene has CDR1 MGHRA and CDR2 YSYEKL. Deletions cut 4 bases from V and 5 bases from J, with 14 bases between. The CDR3 runs 15 residues. The CDR3 spells CASSRGNLGTGELFF. For the CDR3, the DNA is TGCGCCAGCAGCCGGGGTAATTTAGGGACCGGGGAGCTGTTTTTT.

V and J are TRBV7-2 and TRBJ2-7; 9 nucleotides agree with TRBD2. Germline CDR1 is SGHTA and CDR2 is FQGNSA. The CDR3 is made up of 15 amino acids. Trimming removed 2 bases from V and 3 bases from J; junction bases left unmatched: 5. CDR3 coding DNA: TGTGCCAGCAGCTTATTGGCTAGCGGGGACTACGAGCAGTACTTC. Its translation: CASSLLASGDYEQYF.

The V and J genes are TRBV7-9 and TRBJ2-7, with D unclear. V was shortened by 0 bases and J by 7 bases, with 10 bases between the two germline ends. Germline V lookup: CDR1 SEHNR, CDR2 FQNEAQ (reference sequence). The CDR3 has 13 amino acids. The CDR3 nucleotides read TGTGCCAGCAGCTTAGCGGTGGCCTGGGAGCAGTACTTC. Translating it yields CASSLAVAWEQYF.

This clone was seen just once. The V call is TRBV2, the J call TRBJ1-1; no clear D. V dropped 2 bases and J dropped 1 base, with 8 bases sitting between them. The CDR3 length is 14 residues. Per the germline V gene, CDR1 is SNHLY and CDR2 is FYNNEI. CDR3 DNA: TGTGCCAGCAGTGAATTGGCGACGAACACTGAAGCTTTCTTT. It translates to CASSELATNTEAFF.

V is TRBV7-9 and J is TRBJ1-5; D is unresolved. The CDR3 covers 13 residues. V lost 5 bases and J lost 11, with 16 bases in between. Germline values: CDR1 SEHNR, CDR2 FQNEAQ (reference sequence). Here the CDR3 DNA reads TGTGCCAGCAGCCCGGACCGCCCCGGCGCCCAGCATTTT. It codes for CASSPDRPGAQHF.

The chain joins TRBV6-4 to TRBJ2-2; 9 nucleotides align to TRBD2. This CDR3 has 17 amino acids. V trimming: 6 bases; J trimming: 4 bases; junction bases outside the gene matches: 12. Germline V gene sequence: CDR1 MRHNA, CDR2 SNTAGT. Written as DNA, the CDR3 is TGTGCCAGCAGAACTACGGGACTAGCCTTCCCCACCGGGGAGCTGTTTTTT. Protein sequence: CASRTTGLAFPTGELFF.

This chain joins TRBV30 and TRBJ2-7; D gene unclear. CDR1 is GTSNPN and CDR2 is SVGIG in the germline V gene (reference sequence). Trimming removed 4 bases at V and 3 bases at J, with 16 bases between. This CDR3 spans 14 amino acids. This chain's CDR3 is CAWNLGWGNYEQYF. The CDR3 DNA reads as TGTGCCTGGAATTTAGGTTGGGGAAACTACGAGCAGTACTTC.

The V gene is TRBV11-2, the J gene TRBJ2-7; D gene uncertain. Germline V gene sequence: CDR1 SGHAT, CDR2 FQNNGV. V lost 5 bases, J lost 4 bases, and 21 bases lay in between. The CDR3 is 16 residues long. The CDR3 spells CASSGGLVQSPYEQYF. For the CDR3, the DNA is TGTGCCAGCAGCGGTGGGCTGGTCCAAAGCCCATACGAGCAGTACTTC.

Within the sample, this clone is large. This rearrangement joins TRBV30 to TRBJ1-1; 9 positions match TRBD1. Germline loops: CDR1 GTSNPN, CDR2 SVGIG (reference sequence). Trimming at V came to 5 bases and at J to 12 bases, leaving 4 bases not matched to a gene. The CDR3 is 10 amino acids. This chain's CDR3 is CAWGDRVTFF. The CDR3 nucleotides read TGTGCCTGGGGGGACAGGGTCACTTTCTTT.

The chain is built from TRBV4-1 and TRBJ2-4, with D perhaps TRBD2 (5 bases). The CDR3 has 14 amino acids. Germline V lookup: CDR1 MGHRA, CDR2 YSYEKL. V lost 4 bases, J lost 8 bases, and 15 bases lay in between. CDR3 DNA sequence: TGCGCCAGCAGCCCCCGGGTCCCCGGGGACATTCAGTACTTC. As protein: CASSPRVPGDIQYF.

This clone is termed medium-sized (0.01 to 0.1%). The V call is TRBV5-1, the J call TRBJ2-2; D may be TRBD1 (5 bases). The CDR3 runs to 14 residues. Germline CDR1 SGHRS, CDR2 YFSETQ. V lost 4 bases and J lost 1, with 8 bases in between. The CDR3 loop is CASSTQGNTGELFF. The CDR3 DNA is TGCGCCAGCAGCACCCAGGGGAACACCGGGGAGCTGTTTTTT.

This chain links TRBV4-2 with TRBJ1-2; the D gene is possibly TRBD1 (6 bases). Germline V lookup: CDR1 LGHNA, CDR2 YNFKEQ. The V gene lost 2 bases and the J gene lost 2 bases, with 15 bases spanning the gap. This CDR3 is built from 16 residues. The CDR3 region is CASSQYIRGGNYGYTF. The CDR3 DNA sequence: TGTGCCAGCAGCCAATATATTAGAGGGGGAAACTATGGCTACACCTTC.

V is TRBV11-2 and J is TRBJ2-2; D could derive from TRBD1 or TRBD2 (5 bases each). The length of the CDR3 is 16 residues. Germline V gives CDR1 SGHAT, CDR2 FQNNGV. The germline V and J ends were trimmed by 5 bases and 3 bases, with 16 bases remaining between them. For the CDR3, the DNA is TGTGCCAGCAGCCGGCCTGGGGGAGTCGACACCGGGGAGCTGTTTTTT. Translating gives CASSRPGGVDTGELFF.

The rearrangement links TRBV9 to TRBJ2-1; D is possibly TRBD2 (6 bases). The CDR3 spans 13 residues. Trimming left V 4 bases short and J 4 bases short, with 9 bases between. CDR1 and CDR2 (germline): SGDLS, YYNGEE. CDR3 in amino acids: CASSIAVYNEQFF. In DNA form, the CDR3 reads TGTGCCAGCAGCATAGCGGTTTACAATGAGCAGTTCTTC. The full variable domain, with the rest looked up from reference TRBV9 and TRBJ2-1, is DSGVTQTPKHLITATGQRVTLRCSPRSGDLSVYWYQQSLDQGLQFLIQYYNGEERAKGNILERFSAQQFPDLHSELNLSSLELGDSALYFCASSIAVYNEQFFGPGTRLTVL.

The J gene is TRBJ1-5, the V gene TRBV9; D unresolved. Trimming cost V 2 bases and J 7 bases, with 10 bases left between them. Germline V gene sequence: CDR1 SGDLS, CDR2 YYNGEE. The CDR3 extends over 13 amino acids. The CDR3 sequence is CASSVGGGQPQHF. CDR3 sequence (DNA): TGTGCCAGCAGCGTCGGAGGAGGACAGCCCCAGCATTTT.

The chain is built from TRBV6-4 and TRBJ1-1; 7 nucleotides line up with TRBD1. Losses at the gene ends were 7 bases for V and 1 base for J; bases not matched to a gene: 3. This CDR3 has 13 residues. From germline, CDR1 is MRHNA and CDR2 SNTAGT. The CDR3 nucleotides are TGTGCCAGCAAACAGGGGACGAACACTGAAGCTTTCTTT. Translating gives CASKQGTNTEAFF.

V and J are TRBV7-9 and TRBJ2-1; 7 bases fit TRBD1. The germline V gene encodes CDR1 SEHNR and CDR2 FQNEAQ (reference sequence). Losses at the gene ends were 4 bases for V and 8 bases for J; bases not matched to a gene: 20. The CDR3 spans 18 residues. CDR3 protein: CASSSMMTGSPVPYEQFF. CDR3 DNA: TGTGCCAGCAGCTCAATGATGACAGGGAGCCCCGTTCCCTATGAGCAGTTCTTC. Full variable domain (remainder filled in from reference TRBV7-9 and TRBJ2-1): DTGVSQNPRHKITKRGQNVTFRCDPISEHNRLYWYRQTLGQGPEFLTYFQNEAQLEKSRLLSDRFSAERPKGSFSTLEIQRTEQGDSAMYLCASSSMMTGSPVPYEQFFGPGTRLTVL.

The chain employs TRBV7-9 and TRBJ2-7, with TRBD2 matching over 8 bases. V shed 5 bases, J shed 3 bases, and the junction held 9 bases outside the gene matches. Germline assignment: CDR1 SEHNR and CDR2 FQNEAQ (reference sequence). The CDR3 consists of 15 residues. The CDR3 DNA follows: TGTGCCAGCAGCCCTTGGGGTAGCGGGAACTACGAGCAGTACTTC. As protein: CASSPWGSGNYEQYF.

In nucleotides, the CDR3 is TGTGCCTGGATGAACAGGCGAGGCGGCTACACCTTC. It specifies CAWMNRRGGYTF. The chain carries TRBV30 and TRBJ1-2; weak D call: TRBD1 (5 bases). Trimming removed 4 bases at V and 8 bases at J, with 14 bases between. CDR3 length: 12 residues. The V gene's germline CDR1 is GTSNPN and CDR2 SVGIG (reference sequence).